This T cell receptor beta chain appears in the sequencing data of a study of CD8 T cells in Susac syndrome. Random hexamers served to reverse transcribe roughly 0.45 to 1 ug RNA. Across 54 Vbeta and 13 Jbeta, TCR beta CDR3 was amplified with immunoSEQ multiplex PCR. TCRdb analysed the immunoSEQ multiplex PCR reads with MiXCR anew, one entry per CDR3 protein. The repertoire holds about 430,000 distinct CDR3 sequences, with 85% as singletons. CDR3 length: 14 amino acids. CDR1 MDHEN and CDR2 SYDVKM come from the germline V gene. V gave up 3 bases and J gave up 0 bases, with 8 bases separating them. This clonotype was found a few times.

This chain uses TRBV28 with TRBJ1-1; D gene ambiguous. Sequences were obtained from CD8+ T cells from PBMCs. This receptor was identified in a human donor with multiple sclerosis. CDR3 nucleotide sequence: TGTGCCAGCAGTTTCCAAGGGATGAACACTGAAGCTTTCTTT. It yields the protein CASSFQGMNTEAFF.